Detailed here is one T cell receptor beta chain. Its antigen is undetermined. This entry is derived from a study of cytomegalovirus exposure and HLA in healthy donors. Findings and caveats of the study: It was only CMV serostatus that was available as immune exposure information. Researchers reported from a later analysis that most CMV-associated TCR beta chains appeared HLA-restricted. TCR beta V- and J-gene trimming, according to a later analysis, was linked to a missense DCLRE1C variant.

PCR involved 60 Vbeta and 13 Jbeta primers. Generated by immunoSEQ multiplex PCR, the TCRdb table keeps only in-frame clones and is missing some. The repertoire includes about 130,000 clones, under 85% of them detected once, and roughly 6% sits in the top ten. The sample consisted of PBMCs. The sequence was collected from a woman aged 45-65 years in good health and CMV-seropositive.

The CDR3 here is CASSSYRERETQYF. The CDR3 region has the DNA TGTGCCAGCAGTTCCTACAGGGAAAGGGAGACCCAGTACTTC. This chain joins TRBV6-6 and TRBJ2-5, with D tentatively TRBD1 (6 bases). Germline loops: CDR1 MNHNY, CDR2 SVGAGI (reference sequence). The V end lost 4 bases, the J end lost 5 bases, and 14 bases lay between the germline ends. This CDR3 contains 14 residues.